This T cell receptor beta chain was obtained from a study of CD8+CD57+ T cells in acquired aplastic anemia. Study at large: Sorted CD4+ and CD8+ cells yielded DNA averaging approximately 3 ug. Regarding the study as a whole: Significance was not reached for CD8+ Simpson's diversity between patients and controls. Overlapping CD8+ CDR3 repertoires of patients and controls contained some 30 shared sequences.

A note on this clonotype: Antigen specificity is unknown.

CDR3 and TCR beta VDJ profiling relied on a genomic DNA template. TCRdb fed the reads into MiXCR, producing one record per CDR3 protein. The table includes under 200,000 distinct CDR3 sequences, 55% to 70% detected once. This receptor was identified in a human donor with severe aplastic anemia or a healthy control (not recorded which). Sequencing input: sorted CD4+, CD8+, or CD8+CD57+ T cells (not recorded which) from PBMCs.

The CDR3 here is CATSITRDHETQYF. In DNA, the CDR3 is TGTGCCACCAGCATTACCCGGGATCACGAGACCCAGTACTTC. The V gene is TRBV15, the J gene TRBJ2-5; perhaps TRBD2 as D (5 bases). There are 14 residues in the CDR3. V lost 4 bases and J lost 5, with 14 bases in between. Germline values: CDR1 LNHNV, CDR2 YYDKDF (reference sequence).